This TCR beta chain was retrieved from a study of shared clonotypes between healthy human individuals. Terminally differentiated effector memory CD45RA+ cells were excluded from the naive CD8 cells, which were CD45RO-negative and positively selected for CCR7. Trimming took 4 bases from V and 4 from J, leaving 7 bases between them. CDR1 and CDR2 (germline): MNHEY, SMNVEV (reference sequence). The CDR3 has 13 amino acids. Deep-level settings were used for running the assay. Method: immunoSEQ multiplex PCR; TCRdb's copy keeps in-frame clones and lacks some. The data contain about 1,900,000 clones, 85% to 95% of them singletons.

The chain combines TRBV27 with TRBJ1-4; TRBD1 is a possible D gene (5 bases). Material: naive CD8+ T cells sorted from blood. The TCR sequence derives from a man between 18 and 35 years old in good health. In DNA form, the CDR3 reads TGTGCCAGCAGTTGGGGCGTTAATGAAAAACTGTTTTTT. Translating it yields CASSWGVNEKLFF.